What follows is one TCR beta chain and its context. Its target is unknown. A junction end diverges from the germline sequence, so it may reflect a read error. CDR3 regions of TCR beta were amplified from RNA transcripts. The library came from an HTBI-primed first-round RT-PCR and a second-round multiplex PCR. TCRdb itself ran the multiplex PCR reads through MiXCR, one entry per CDR3 protein. The sample shows over 650,000 distinct CDR3 sequences, 35% to 45% of them seen only once. The data are from a study of Graves' ophthalmopathy and Graves' hyperthyroidism. General observations from the study: The model forecast ophthalmopathy progression, reaching under 71% sensitivity and roughly 72% specificity. Blood also held most thyroid clonotypes expanded above 0.001 frequency.

Germline CDR1 SGHTA, CDR2 FQGTGA. CDR3 length equals 12 residues. Sequencing was performed on peripheral blood. The receptor's source is an adult man with Graves' ophthalmopathy. The chain uses TRBV7-3 and TRBJ2-7; TRBD1 matches 8 bases. CDR3 region: CASRAQGAKEYF. The CDR3 bases are TGCGCCAGCAGAGCTCAGGGGGCAAAAGAGTACTTC. Full variable domain (missing parts from reference TRBV7-3 and TRBJ2-7): GAGVSQTPSNKVTEKGKYVELRCDPISGHTALYWYRQSLGQGPEFLIYFQGTGAADDSGLPNDRFFAVRPEGSVSTLKIQRTERGDSAVYLCASRAQGAKEYFGPGTRLTVT.